The subject of this entry is one T cell receptor beta chain. This specimen comes from a study of monozygotic twins with inflammatory bowel disease. The CDR3 has 13 amino acids. The germline CDR1 and CDR2 sequences are LGHDT and YNNKEL (reference sequence). Two nested PCRs, of 16 and 9 cycles, processed TCRalpha and TCRbeta cDNA. TCRdb reanalyzed the 5' RACE reads and collapses them to one entry per CDR3 protein, without DNA. Its table lists more than 85,000 distinct CDR3 sequences. The source material was blood. The sequence derives from a human donor with ulcerative colitis or Crohn's disease, or a healthy co-twin of an affected twin (not recorded which). The chain uses TRBV3-1 and TRBJ2-3. CDR3 in amino acids: CASSQWTLDTQYF.